This is a list of T cell receptor beta chains from one sample in a study of regulatory dendritic cells for organ transplantation. Clones were sequenced by immunoSEQ multiplex PCR, and TCRdb holds only the in-frame ones, with some missing. Found here are over 25,000 clones, approximately 78% of them singletons; the top ten hold around 0.1%. Sequencing was carried out using naive CD4+ T cells from blood. These receptor sequences come from a human donor in good health. Each CDR3 is given with its conserved first and last residue. Fields, in order: CDR3 protein, CDR3 DNA, clone size, J gene, D gene, V gene. A D gene is named only where the DNA matches it firmly. The size of a clone is reported for some rows only, either as once, few or many, or as a class for expanded clones.

CDR3: CASIKTGRGNSPLHF
DNA: TGTGCCAGCATTAAGACAGGGCGAGGTAATTCACCCCTCCACTTT
size: -
J: TRBJ1-6
D: TRBD1
V: TRBV2

CDR3: CASSSLGSLATEAFF
DNA: TGTGCCAGCAGCAGCCTGGGGAGCCTGGCTACTGAAGCTTTCTTT
size: once
J: TRBJ1-1
D: -
V: TRBV5-6

CDR3: CASSDLIAGVNEQFF
DNA: TGTGCCAGCAGTGACTTAATAGCTGGCGTGAATGAGCAGTTCTTC
size: -
J: TRBJ2-1
D: -
V: TRBV2

CDR3: CASSPWGTGAIYGYTF
DNA: TGTGCCAGCAGTCCATGGGGGACAGGGGCCATATATGGCTACACCTTC
size: -
J: TRBJ1-2
D: TRBD1
V: TRBV27

CDR3: CASSRDRENSPLHF
DNA: TGTGCCAGTAGTAGGGACAGGGAAAATTCACCCCTCCACTTT
size: once
J: TRBJ1-6
D: TRBD1
V: TRBV19

CDR3: CASSQDQRGRQEKLFF
DNA: TGCGCCAGCAGCCAAGATCAGAGGGGGCGGCAAGAAAAACTGTTTTTT
size: -
J: TRBJ1-4
D: TRBD1
V: TRBV4-1

CDR3: CASSSSTSGGQETQYF
DNA: TGTGCCAGCAGCTCCAGTACTAGCGGGGGACAAGAGACCCAGTACTTC
size: -
J: TRBJ2-5
D: TRBD2
V: TRBV7-2

CDR3: CASSSGQAWGEQFF
DNA: TGTGCCAGCAGCTCGGGACAGGCCTGGGGTGAGCAGTTCTTC
size: -
J: TRBJ2-1
D: TRBD1
V: TRBV5-4

CDR3: CASSPGGPGETQYF
DNA: TGTGCCAGCAGCCCGGGGGGGCCGGGAGAGACCCAGTACTTC
size: -
J: TRBJ2-5
D: TRBD2
V: TRBV9

CDR3: CASTGDRGGDQPQHF
DNA: TGTGCCAGCACTGGGGACAGGGGAGGGGATCAGCCCCAGCATTTT
size: -
J: TRBJ1-5
D: TRBD1
V: TRBV2

CDR3: CSVTRTGGEEKLFF
DNA: TGCAGCGTCACTAGGACAGGGGGTGAGGAAAAACTGTTTTTT
size: -
J: TRBJ1-4
D: TRBD1
V: TRBV29-1

CDR3: CASSLDRGEGYTF
DNA: TGTGCCAGTAGTCTGGACAGGGGGGAAGGCTACACCTTC
size: -
J: TRBJ1-2
D: TRBD1
V: TRBV19

CDR3: CASSPLAGAGADTQYF
DNA: TGTGCCAGCAGCCCCCTAGCGGGGGCCGGGGCAGATACGCAGTATTTT
size: -
J: TRBJ2-3
D: TRBD2
V: TRBV7-3

CDR3: CASSLRQGSHRGNQPQHF
DNA: TGTGCCAGCAGCTTGCGGCAGGGGTCGCATCGGGGCAATCAGCCCCAGCATTTT
size: once
J: TRBJ1-5
D: -
V: TRBV5-8

CDR3: CASSSQAAGGYEQYF
DNA: TGTGCCAGCAGCTCCCAGGCGGCGGGGGGTTACGAGCAGTACTTC
size: -
J: TRBJ2-7
D: TRBD2
V: TRBV27

CDR3: CASRGGPNQPQHF
DNA: TGTGCCAGCAGAGGGGGACCGAATCAGCCCCAGCATTTT
size: -
J: TRBJ1-5
D: -
V: TRBV2

CDR3: CASSLAAMEQYF
DNA: TGTGCCAGCAGCTTAGCCGCGATGGAGCAGTACTTC
size: -
J: TRBJ2-7
D: -
V: TRBV7-2

CDR3: CASSLSGGTQYF
DNA: TGTGCCAGCAGCCTCAGCGGAGGGACCCAGTACTTC
size: -
J: TRBJ2-5
D: -
V: TRBV7-9

CDR3: CASSPLQQGAGDTQYF
DNA: TGTGCCAGCTCACCACTTCAGCAGGGGGCTGGAGATACGCAGTATTTT
size: -
J: TRBJ2-3
D: TRBD1
V: TRBV18

CDR3: CASSQGLDANEQFF
DNA: TGTGCCAGTAGTCAGGGACTAGATGCCAATGAGCAGTTCTTC
size: -
J: TRBJ2-1
D: TRBD2
V: TRBV19

CDR3: CASSADLGSTDTQYF
DNA: TGTGCCAGCAGTGCCGATTTGGGCAGCACAGATACGCAGTATTTT
size: -
J: TRBJ2-3
D: -
V: TRBV6-4

CDR3: CSVEDPGGGYTF
DNA: TGCAGCGTTGAAGATCCGGGTGGCGGCTACACCTTC
size: -
J: TRBJ1-2
D: -
V: TRBV29-1

CDR3: CASSLGGQGVGEQYF
DNA: TGCGCCAGCAGCTTGGGGGGACAGGGAGTCGGCGAGCAGTACTTC
size: -
J: TRBJ2-7
D: TRBD1
V: TRBV5-1

CDR3: CASSLWASSGNTIYF
DNA: TGCGCCAGCAGCTTGTGGGCCTCCTCTGGAAACACCATATATTTT
size: -
J: TRBJ1-3
D: -
V: TRBV5-1

CDR3: CASSESRYYGYTF
DNA: TGTGCCAGCAGTGAATCCAGATACTATGGCTACACCTTC
size: -
J: TRBJ1-2
D: -
V: TRBV6-1

CDR3: CASSRQYNSPLHF
DNA: TGCGCCAGCAGCCGCCAGTATAATTCACCCCTCCACTTT
size: -
J: TRBJ1-6
D: -
V: TRBV10-2

CDR3: CASGPRGSEQYF
DNA: TGTGCCAGTGGCCCCAGGGGATCGGAGCAGTACTTC
size: -
J: TRBJ2-7
D: -
V: TRBV19

CDR3: CASSPPNGGTIGNQPQHF
DNA: TGTGCCAGCTCACCACCGAATGGAGGGACTATCGGCAATCAGCCCCAGCATTTT
size: -
J: TRBJ1-5
D: -
V: TRBV18

CDR3: CASSFGRVGTGELFF
DNA: TGTGCCAGCAGCTTTGGCAGGGTGGGCACCGGGGAGCTGTTTTTT
size: -
J: TRBJ2-2
D: -
V: TRBV7-9

CDR3: CASSDSFGTFQYF
DNA: TGTGCCAGCAGTGATAGTTTCGGGACATTCCAGTACTTC
size: -
J: TRBJ2-5
D: -
V: TRBV6-4